This entry concerns a single TCR beta chain. This clone came up once. No antigen is known for it. No base-level quality is on record; no much larger clone is a single base apart. The record originates from a study of blood T cell repertoires in COVID-19 (dated by TCRdb to the early 2020s). Turning to the overall study: Samples from collaborators originated in the United States, Italy and Spain and spanned both the acute and convalescent phases of COVID-19. The material from the prospective study consisted of cDNA or gDNA derived from T cells, B-cell-depleted T cells, or PBMCs. Deeply sampled blood TCRbeta repertoires from subjects exposed to, actively infected with, or recovered from COVID-19 were included in the dataset. The repertoires were released in a freely available public database meant as a resource for research on the immune response to SARS-CoV-2. The samples were drawn from two sources: the first 160 participants of the ongoing ImmuneRACE study, and 1,200 or so subjects contributed by 6 global collaborators. Nearly every sample came with metadata listing a de-identified subject ID, COVID-19 status, age in years and sex. Where available, HLA class I and class II types were obtained from metadata supplied by the sample provider rather than from assay-based typing. The full study reports these points: The quantity of clinical and demographic metadata differed by source and by participant and was supplied without curation.

TCRbeta CDR3 regions were amplified from genomic DNA by means of the immunoSEQ Assay, a bias-controlled multiplex PCR. The authors' pipeline ran thus. The number of nucleated cells in each sample was estimated by amplification of reference gene primers within the assay. To quantify the absolute abundance of each unique TCRbeta CDR3 rearrangement, sequence reads were collapsed and filtered. For each sample, productive Simpson clonality was calculated as the square root of Simpson's diversity index over productive rearrangements. TCRdb provides this immuneACCESS table in a form limited to in-frame rearrangements. Some clones are lacking; in checked studies, under half of them reflect an unresolved V gene, and why the rest are absent is not known. V and J calls and clone size are those listed in that table; D and trimming were worked out from the DNA. The sample yields 200,000 to 250,000 clones; nearly 90% were counted once. The ten largest account for around 12% of the sample.

In the germline V gene (reference sequence), CDR1 corresponds to SEHNR and CDR2 to FQNEAQ. V and J lose 6 bases and 4 bases, and a span of 24 bases separates them. From cysteine to phenylalanine, the CDR3 is 17 amino acids long. The CDR3 DNA has 51 bases and is translated from base 1. Another Seattle source contributed samples from volunteer blood donors who had recovered from COVID-19. Whole blood was collected in K2EDTA tubes by collaborating institutions according to the institutions' own protocols. For TCRbeta analysis, collaborators shipped samples in one of three forms: frozen whole blood, isolated PBMCs, or DNA extracted from either of those sample types.

This clonotype was obtained from a woman between 18 and 29 years old who had recovered from COVID-19. Material: peripheral blood. The chain couples TRBV7-9 to TRBJ1-2, with the D gene too uncertain to name. The base sequence is TGTGCCAGCAGTCAGCGGTATGATGTTACTTGGGGCTATGGCTACACCTTC. Translated, this is CASSQRYDVTWGYGYTF. Reference TRBV7-9 and TRBJ1-2 proteins supply the regions before and after the CDR3; the full variable domain is: DTGVSQNPRHKITKRGQNVTFRCDPISEHNRLYWYRQTLGQGPEFLTYFQNEAQLEKSRLLSDRFSAERPKGSFSTLEIQRTEQGDSAMYLCASSQRYDVTWGYGYTFGSGTRLTVV.